What follows are 3 T cell receptor beta chains derived from one specimen sequenced in a study of Ad26.COV2.S vaccination and SARS-CoV-2 variants. Treatment given: roughly 19 received Ad26.COV2.S at low or high dose, single or two shots; several received placebo; per-sample allocation not given. Vaccine and placebo recipients were sampled on day 63 after the first injection. Profiled with immunoSEQ multiplex PCR; TCRdb holds only in-frame clones, not every one. Counted here are under 400,000 clones, over 75% occurring once; the ten biggest clones make up around 3.7%. The sequencing used peripheral blood, collected in a trial of Ad26.COV2.S vaccine versus placebo. The receptors derive from a person between 18 and 65 years old who received the Ad26.COV2.S COVID-19 vaccine or a placebo.

This chain uses TRBV12-3 or TRBV12-4 with TRBJ2-2, with D tentatively TRBD1 (6 bases). V was clipped by 6 bases and J by 6 bases, with 11 bases between them. This CDR3 has 13 residues. CDR3 sequence reads: CASRYRDAGELFF. The CDR3 region has the DNA TGTGCCAGCAGGTACAGGGATGCCGGGGAGCTGTTTTTT.

The V call is TRBV3-1 (or the pseudogene TRBV3-2), the J call TRBJ2-1; D may match TRBD1 or TRBD2 (6 bases each). The V and J ends lost 0 bases and 8 bases respectively, with 11 bases between them. CDR1 LGHDT and CDR2 YNNKEL come from the germline V gene (reference sequence). The CDR3 sequence is 14 residues long. CDR3 protein: CASSQDSGEDEQFF. DNA of the CDR3: TGTGCCAGCAGCCAAGATTCAGGGGAGGATGAGCAGTTCTTC.

This chain uses TRBV27 with TRBJ1-2; possibly TRBD1 for D (5 bases). Germline V CDR1 and CDR2: MNHEY, SMNVEV (reference sequence). The CDR3 has 16 amino acids. V was cut by 5 bases and J by 4 bases, with 20 bases left in between. The DNA for the CDR3 is TGTGCCAGCAGTACAAGGACACTGAAATCTATCTATGGCTACACCTTC. It is translated as CASSTRTLKSIYGYTF.